The next 14 T cell receptor beta chains were all read from a single sample in a study of shared T cell receptors in the human thymus. TCRdb keeps only in-frame clones here, not all; method: immunoSEQ multiplex PCR. The sample carries hundreds of thousands of clones, more than 75% recorded once. This same sample was also part of a study on human thymus T cells.

Source material: thymocytes. The receptors come from a boy younger than two with a congenital heart defect.

The rearrangement links TRBV5-8 to TRBJ1-5, with D unclear. Germline V gives CDR1 SGHTS, CDR2 YDEGEE. V was pared by 0 bases and J by 5 bases, with 3 bases between. This CDR3 is 12 amino acids long. CDR3 DNA: TGTGCCAGCAGCTTGGTAGATCAGCCCCAGCATTTT. Translated: CASSLVDQPQHF.

This CDR3 reads CASSLGVAGVGYGYTF. CDR3 sequence (DNA): TGTGCCAGCAGCTTAGGAGTTGCAGGGGTAGGATATGGCTACACCTTC. The chain is built from TRBV7-8 and TRBJ1-2; D possibly corresponds to TRBD1 (6 bases). Looked up from germline, CDR1 is SGHVS and CDR2 is FQNEAQ. V lost 1 base and J lost 5, with 17 bases in between. The CDR3 runs 16 residues.

The V gene is TRBV7-2, the J gene TRBJ2-3; D is possibly TRBD2 (6 bases). Trimming removed 0 bases at V and 6 bases at J, with 13 bases between. Germline assignment: CDR1 SGHTA and CDR2 FQGNSA. This CDR3 is built from 15 residues. CDR3 coding DNA: TGTGCCAGCAGCTTAGCTCGGAGGGTTGGGGATACGCAGTATTTT. Protein: CASSLARRVGDTQYF.

V gene TRBV11-2 combines with J gene TRBJ1-2, with 7 bases lining up with TRBD1. Germline values: CDR1 SGHAT, CDR2 FQNNGV. J lost 4 bases, V lost 5 bases, and 4 bases had no gene match. This CDR3 has 13 amino acids. CDR3 sequence reads: CASSPDRSYGYTF. CDR3 DNA sequence: TGTGCCAGCAGCCCGGACAGGTCCTATGGCTACACCTTC. The complete variable domain, with remaining parts taken from reference TRBV11-2 and TRBJ1-2, reads EAGVAQSPRYKIIEKRQSVAFWCNPISGHATLYWYQQILGQGPKLLIQFQNNGVVDDSQLPKDRFSAERLKGVDSTLKIQPAKLEDSAVYLCASSPDRSYGYTFGSGTRLTVV.

The chain uses TRBV5-6 and TRBJ2-1; TRBD2 agrees at 9 bases. Looked up from germline, CDR1 is SGHDT and CDR2 is YYEEEE. This CDR3 contains 16 residues. V lost 2 bases, J lost 0 bases, and 3 bases stayed unmatched. CDR3 residues: CASSLLAGISYNEQFF. In DNA, the CDR3 is TGTGCCAGCAGCTTACTAGCGGGTATCTCCTACAATGAGCAGTTCTTC.

This clone was counted between two and nine times. V usage is TRBV28 and J usage is TRBJ1-5; 7 bases map to TRBD1. The CDR3 contains 15 residues. Germline values: CDR1 MDHEN, CDR2 SYDVKM. Trimming at V came to 5 bases and at J to 3 bases, leaving 7 bases not matched to a gene. Written as DNA, the CDR3 is TGTGCCAGCAGTCCCCGACAGGGAAACAATCAGCCCCAGCATTTT. Its translation: CASSPRQGNNQPQHF.

This clone was observed a few times. The genes are TRBV19 and TRBJ1-6; 7 bases are a match to TRBD1. The germline gives CDR1 LNHDA, CDR2 SQIVND (reference sequence). V gave up 4 bases and J gave up 5 bases; unmatched junction bases: 17. CDR3 length: 19 amino acids. CDR3 region: CASSTRDHSTGKDNSPLHF. DNA for the CDR3: TGTGCCAGTAGTACGCGAGATCATTCGACAGGGAAGGATAATTCACCCCTCCACTTT.

CDR3: CATFGLAVYNEQFF. CDR3 nucleotides: TGTGCCACCTTTGGACTAGCCGTGTACAATGAGCAGTTCTTC. V and J are TRBV28 and TRBJ2-1; TRBD2 agrees at 8 bases. The ends lost 10 bases at V and 4 bases at J; junction bases unmatched: 9. The germline V gene encodes CDR1 MDHEN and CDR2 SYDVKM. The CDR3 length is 14 residues.

Written as DNA, the CDR3 is TGTGCCAGTCCCCGAGCGGTACGGGGGGAAAAACTGTTTTTT. Translated: CASPRAVRGEKLFF. The genes are TRBV2 and TRBJ1-4; D possibly corresponds to TRBD1 (5 bases). V lost 9 bases, J lost 8 bases, and 19 bases lay in between. This CDR3 is 14 amino acids long. Germline assignment: CDR1 SNHLY and CDR2 FYNNEI.

The chain combines TRBV5-6 with TRBJ2-7, with 10 bases that match TRBD1. The J segment lost 2 bases and the V segment lost 3 bases, leaving 5 bases of the junction unmatched. CDR1 and CDR2 from the germline V gene are SGHDT and YYEEEE. This CDR3 is 15 amino acids long. DNA for the CDR3: TGTGCCAGCAGCTGGGACAGGGGTTTTCCCTACGAGCAGTACTTC. Residues: CASSWDRGFPYEQYF. Looking up the rest from reference TRBV5-6 and TRBJ2-7 gives the full variable domain: DAGVTQSPTHLIKTRGQQVTLRCSPKSGHDTVSWYQQALGQGPQFIFQYYEEEERQRGNFPDRFSGHQFPNYSSELNVNALLLGDSALYLCASSWDRGFPYEQYFGPGTRLTVT.

A few counts support this clone. Other DNA sequences within the sample encode an identical CDR3. The CDR3 sequence: CASSVGGSTEAFF. The CDR3 nucleotides read TGTGCCAGCAGCGTAGGAGGGTCTACTGAAGCTTTCTTT. V gene TRBV9 combines with J gene TRBJ1-1; no clear D gene. Germline values: CDR1 SGDLS, CDR2 YYNGEE. The V gene lost 0 bases and the J gene lost 5 bases, with 8 bases spanning the gap. The CDR3 length is 13 residues.

The V and J genes are TRBV29-1 and TRBJ2-2; maybe TRBD2 (5 bases). This CDR3 has 14 amino acids. Germline loops: CDR1 SQVTM, CDR2 ANQGSEA. The V and J ends lost 4 bases and 3 bases respectively, with 12 bases between them. The CDR3 loop is CSVAYLADTGELFF. The CDR3 DNA follows: TGCAGCGTTGCCTACCTAGCCGACACCGGGGAGCTGTTTTTT.

The chain couples TRBV5-6 to TRBJ1-2; 7 bases are shared with TRBD1. In germline, CDR1 is SGHDT, CDR2 YYEEEE. This CDR3 spans 16 amino acids. Trimming at V came to 1 base and at J to 3 bases, leaving 9 bases not matched to a gene. DNA for the CDR3: TGTGCCAGCAGCTTGAGGACAGGCCTCCTATACTATGGCTACACCTTC. Encoded protein: CASSLRTGLLYYGYTF.

The rearrangement joins TRBV19 to TRBJ1-5; D may be TRBD1 (6 bases). Germline V lookup: CDR1 LNHDA, CDR2 SQIVND (reference sequence). V was cut by 4 bases and J by 11 bases, with 21 bases left in between. The CDR3 length is 15 residues. In DNA form, the CDR3 reads TGTGCCAGTAGTACTACAGGGCCCTTGGGGGGGTCCCAGCATTTT. It translates to CASSTTGPLGGSQHF.